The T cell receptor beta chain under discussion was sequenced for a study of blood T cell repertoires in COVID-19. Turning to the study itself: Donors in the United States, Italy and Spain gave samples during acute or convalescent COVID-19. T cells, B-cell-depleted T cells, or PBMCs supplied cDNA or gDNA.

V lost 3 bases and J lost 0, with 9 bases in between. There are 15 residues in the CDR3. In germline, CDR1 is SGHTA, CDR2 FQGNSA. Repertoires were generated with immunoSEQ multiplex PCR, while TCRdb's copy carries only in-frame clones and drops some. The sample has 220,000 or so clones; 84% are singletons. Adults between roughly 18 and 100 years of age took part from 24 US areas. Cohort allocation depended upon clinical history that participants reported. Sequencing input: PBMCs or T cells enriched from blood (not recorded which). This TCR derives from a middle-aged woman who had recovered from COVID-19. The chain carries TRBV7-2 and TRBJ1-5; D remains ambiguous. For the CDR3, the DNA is TGTGCCAGCAGCTTCGGCGGATATAGCAATCAGCCCCAGCATTTT. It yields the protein CASSFGGYSNQPQHF.